A single sample is the source of the 8 T cell receptor beta chains below, sequenced in a study of cytomegalovirus exposure and HLA in healthy donors. Amplification used 60 Vbeta primers and 13 Jbeta primers. The protocol was immunoSEQ multiplex PCR, while the TCRdb copy is restricted to in-frame clones and leaves out a portion. Found here are roughly 160,000 clones, over 60% of them singletons; the top ten hold approximately 2.8%. The specimen sequenced was PBMCs. These receptors were collected from a woman between 25 and 40 years old in good health and CMV-seronegative.

In its sample, this clone was seen once. The genes are TRBV25-1 and TRBJ2-3, with 8 bases fitting TRBD1. CDR3 length: 17 residues. Looked up from germline, CDR1 is MGHDK and CDR2 is SYGVNS. Trimming removed 3 bases from V and 4 bases from J; junction bases left unmatched: 12. The CDR3 protein is CASSDRGQGIGPDTQYF. As DNA, the CDR3 is TGTGCCAGCAGTGATCGTGGACAGGGAATTGGTCCAGATACGCAGTATTTT.

The chain employs TRBV9 and TRBJ2-7, with D maybe TRBD1 (5 bases). Germline assignment: CDR1 SGDLS and CDR2 YYNGEE. The CDR3 has 17 amino acids. Trimming cost V 0 bases and J 3 bases, with 19 bases left between them. CDR3 amino acids: CASSVGPRPTEDYEQYF. Here the CDR3 DNA reads TGTGCCAGCAGCGTAGGTCCACGGCCGACAGAAGACTACGAGCAGTACTTC.

This chain joins TRBV25-1 and TRBJ2-3; TRBD2 is a possible D gene (5 bases). The germline gives CDR1 MGHDK, CDR2 SYGVNS. V lost 8 bases to trimming and J lost 10 bases, with 13 bases between them. The CDR3 length is 11 residues. CDR3 protein: CASGTSGSQYF. In DNA, the CDR3 is TGTGCCAGCGGAACTAGTGGGTCGCAGTATTTT. Full variable domain (missing parts from reference TRBV25-1 and TRBJ2-3): EADIYQTPRYLVIGTGKKITLECSQTMGHDKMYWYQQDPGMELHLIHYSYGVNSTEKGDLSSESTVSRIRTEHFPLTLESARPSHTSQYLCASGTSGSQYFGPGTRLTVL.

This chain uses TRBV7-9 with TRBJ2-1; 8 bases match TRBD2. Germline V gene lookup returns CDR1 SEHNR and CDR2 FQNEAQ (reference sequence). V gave up 4 bases and J gave up 4 bases; unmatched junction bases: 6. The CDR3 runs to 15 residues. The CDR3 DNA sequence: TGTGCCAGCAGCTACACTACGGGGGGGTACAATGAGCAGTTCTTC. Translated, it gives CASSYTTGGYNEQFF.

This clone came up once. V is TRBV28 and J is TRBJ2-2, with TRBD2 matching over 10 bases. V was clipped by 6 bases and J by 8 bases; unmatched bases: 15. The CDR3 covers 17 residues. Per germline, CDR1 MDHEN and CDR2 SYDVKM. CDR3 in amino acids: CASRAVGPSGGAGELFF. CDR3 DNA sequence: TGTGCCAGCAGGGCCGTTGGCCCTAGCGGGGGTGCAGGGGAGCTGTTTTTT. The whole variable domain, filled in from reference TRBV28 and TRBJ2-2, reads DVKVTQSSRYLVKRTGEKVFLECVQDMDHENMFWYRQDPGLGLRLIYFSYDVKMKEKGDIPEGYSVSREKKERFSLILESASTNQTSMYLCASRAVGPSGGAGELFFGEGSRLTVL.

The rearrangement joins TRBV6-6 to TRBJ1-1, with 9 positions matching TRBD1. This CDR3 is built from 14 residues. V was clipped by 6 bases and J by 6 bases; unmatched bases: 8. Germline V gives CDR1 MNHNY, CDR2 SVGAGI (reference sequence). The CDR3 protein is CASRLGTGRAEAFF. CDR3 DNA sequence: TGTGCCAGCAGGCTCGGGACAGGGAGGGCTGAAGCTTTCTTT.

This clone was seen a handful of times. The sample holds other DNA sequences that translate to the same CDR3. The chain couples TRBV5-1 to TRBJ1-1, with D possibly matching TRBD1 (5 bases). The CDR3 totals 14 residues. Trimming stripped 2 bases from V and 0 bases from J, with 8 bases between. The germline V gene has CDR1 SGHRS and CDR2 YFSETQ. CDR3 region: CASSLQDLNTEAFF. CDR3 sequence (DNA): TGCGCCAGCAGCTTACAGGACCTGAACACTGAAGCTTTCTTT.

The chain carries TRBV11-3 and TRBJ2-1, with D tentatively TRBD1 (6 bases). CDR3 length equals 15 residues. CDR1 is SGHNT and CDR2 is YENEEA in the germline V gene. The V end was cut by 1 base, the J end by 7 bases, with 14 bases between. CDR3 sequence: CASSLGGGLLNEQFF. DNA of the CDR3: TGTGCCAGCAGCTTAGGAGGGGGTCTGTTGAATGAGCAGTTCTTC.